One TCR beta chain is described in this entry. This clonotype was observed at least ten times. The antigen it recognizes is unknown. No per-base quality is available; no much larger clone lies one base away. The sample belongs to a study of T cells in Graves' hyperthyroidism and ophthalmopathy (dated by TCRdb to the late 2010s). Concerning the study at large: A discovery cohort of approximately 100 patients, 43 with Graves' ophthalmopathy and 55 to 65 with stable Graves' hyperthyroidism, was used to find distinguishing TCR V-J signatures. The paper describes TCR Vbeta CDR3 sequencing of 140 or so peripheral blood samples, made up of some 40 ophthalmopathy patients, around 78 hyperthyroidism patients and 17 progressor patients. In addition, the study compared T-cell repertoires in thyroid tissue and in blood from about 6 Graves' hyperthyroidism patients. An independent validation cohort of around 19 hyperthyroidism patients and approximately 15 patients who later progressed to ophthalmopathy tested prospective prediction of ophthalmopathy. The approximately 90 discovery patients were divided at random into training and test sets in a 7:3 ratio. Following sampling, methimazole starting at 30 mg daily was given to hyperthyroidism patients, and high-dose intravenous methylprednisolone was given to ophthalmopathy patients. Results and caveats for the whole study, not just this receptor: In validation, the model predicted progression to ophthalmopathy a median of around six months before onset, with over 55% sensitivity and just under 75% specificity. No statistical method was used to set the sample size in advance, and investigators knew the group allocation. Blood samples also contained most of the expanded thyroid clonotypes (frequency above 0.001), which suggests that blood repertoires may reflect thyroid immune responses. A model built on a 13 V-J signature distinguished ophthalmopathy from stable hyperthyroidism, reaching over 85% sensitivity and around 81% specificity in cross-validation and 80%/75% in testing.

V is pared back by 3 bases and J by 1 base, with 6 bases lying between the germline termini. Via the germline V gene, CDR1 is SGHTA and CDR2 FQGNSA. Reading from cysteine to phenylalanine, the CDR3 counts 13 amino acids. The read is trimmed to its CDR3 DNA, 39 bases read in frame from base 1. Patients with uncontrolled infections, other autoimmune diseases, pregnancy or lactation were excluded. Diagnoses were based on clinical symptoms, serum thyroxine and TRAb, thyroid ultrasound and orbital computed tomography. Trizol reagent was used to extract total RNA, and RNA quality was then checked on an Agilent 2100 Bioanalyzer. The TCR beta CDR3 regions were amplified from RNA transcripts. The first round of RT-PCR for the TCR CDR3 was performed with the HTBI primer set and the Qiagen OneStep RT-PCR kit. Libraries were constructed in a second round of multiplex PCR, after which size selection and purification were performed. Libraries were sequenced paired-end with 100 bp reads on an Illumina HiSeq2000. The study's processing was this. SOAPnuke was used to process the raw data, removing reads that contained adapters or uncalled bases, had a mean Phred below 15, or lacked an exact match to the constant primer or identifier. High-quality paired reads were merged with COPE v1.2.5, and unique nucleotide sequences were defined as clonotypes. Clonotypes were aligned to IMGT TRBV, TRBD and TRBJ reference segments using MiTCR v1.1. The analysis was restricted to V-J combinations with a frequency above 0.0001, which together covered 99% to 99.2% of the repertoires. The TCS score was defined as F50 (clonal expansion) divided by E x V (chaos), with BLOSUM62-based TCRdist calculated between CDR3 peptides within each V-J. Welch's t-statistics and random forest reduced some 510 V-J features to roughly 13, which were used in a naive Bayes classifier (R e1071). Thyroid-blood repertoire similarity was quantified with the Morisita-Horn index. In TCRdb, the public reads were trimmed at Q25 with fastp and aligned with MiXCR, with productive beta chains retained. CDR3 protein sequences are deduplicated, and each keeps its most common genes and DNA. The V and J calls here are based on TCRdb, not the publication. The sample profile shows around 600,000 distinct CDR3 sequences; just under 45% of them were found once. Together, the top ten hold 7% to 7.5% of the sample.

The origin of this receptor is an adult man with Graves' disease, either hyperthyroidism or ophthalmopathy (not recorded which). In this chain, TRBV7-2 is recombined with TRBJ1-1; no confident D gene assignment can be made. Sequencing was done on a sample of peripheral blood or thyroid tissue (not recorded which). The CDR3 reads CASSLEQNTEAFF. The DNA is TGTGCCAGCAGCTTGGAACAGAACACTGAAGCTTTCTTT.